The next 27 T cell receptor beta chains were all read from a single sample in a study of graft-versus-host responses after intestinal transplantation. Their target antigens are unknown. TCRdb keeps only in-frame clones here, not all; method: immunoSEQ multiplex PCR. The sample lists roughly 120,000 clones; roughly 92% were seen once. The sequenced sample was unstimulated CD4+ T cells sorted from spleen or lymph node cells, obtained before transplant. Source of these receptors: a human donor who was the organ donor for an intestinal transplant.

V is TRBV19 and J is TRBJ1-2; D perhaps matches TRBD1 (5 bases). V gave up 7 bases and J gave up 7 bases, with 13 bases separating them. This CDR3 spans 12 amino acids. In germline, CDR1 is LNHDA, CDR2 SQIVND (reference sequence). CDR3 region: CASKGGAGGYTF. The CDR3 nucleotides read TGTGCCAGTAAGGGCGGGGCTGGTGGCTACACCTTC.

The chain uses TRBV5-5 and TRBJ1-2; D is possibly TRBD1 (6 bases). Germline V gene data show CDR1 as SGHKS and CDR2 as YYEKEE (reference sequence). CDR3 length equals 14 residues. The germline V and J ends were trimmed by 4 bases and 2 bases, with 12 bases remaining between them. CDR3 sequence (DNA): TGTGCCAGCAGCCCCAGTACAGGGAACTATGGCTACACCTTC. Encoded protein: CASSPSTGNYGYTF.

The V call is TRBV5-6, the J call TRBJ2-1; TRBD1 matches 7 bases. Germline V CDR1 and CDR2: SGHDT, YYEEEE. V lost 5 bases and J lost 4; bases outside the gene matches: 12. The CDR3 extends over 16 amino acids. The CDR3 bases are TGTGCCAGCAGAGCAACAGGGGTTCCTTCTTACAATGAGCAGTTCTTC. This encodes CASRATGVPSYNEQFF.

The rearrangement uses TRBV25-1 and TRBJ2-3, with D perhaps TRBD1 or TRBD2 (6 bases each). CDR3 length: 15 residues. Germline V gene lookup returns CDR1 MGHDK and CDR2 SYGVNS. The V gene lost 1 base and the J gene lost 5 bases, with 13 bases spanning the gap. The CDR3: CASSEFSGAGDTQYF. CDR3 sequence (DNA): TGTGCCAGCAGTGAATTTTCGGGGGCCGGAGATACGCAGTATTTT.

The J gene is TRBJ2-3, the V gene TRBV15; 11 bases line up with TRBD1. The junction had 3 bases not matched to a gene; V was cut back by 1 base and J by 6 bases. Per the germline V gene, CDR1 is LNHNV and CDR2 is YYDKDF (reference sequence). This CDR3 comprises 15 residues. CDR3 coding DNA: TGTGCCACCAGCAGAGGGACAGGGGGCCGGGATACGCAGTATTTT. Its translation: CATSRGTGGRDTQYF. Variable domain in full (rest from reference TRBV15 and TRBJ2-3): DAMVIQNPRYQVTQFGKPVTLSCSQTLNHNVMYWYQQKSSQAPKLLFHYYDKDFNNEADTPDNFQSRRPNTSFCFLDIRSPGLGDTAMYLCATSRGTGGRDTQYFGPGTRLTVL.

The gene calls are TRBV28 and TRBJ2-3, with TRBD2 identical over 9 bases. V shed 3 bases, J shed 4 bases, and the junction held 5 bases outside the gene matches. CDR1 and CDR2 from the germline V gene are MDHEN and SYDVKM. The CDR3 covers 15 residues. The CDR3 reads CASSFYAGGPDTQYF. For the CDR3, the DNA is TGTGCCAGCAGTTTTTATGCGGGAGGGCCAGATACGCAGTATTTT.

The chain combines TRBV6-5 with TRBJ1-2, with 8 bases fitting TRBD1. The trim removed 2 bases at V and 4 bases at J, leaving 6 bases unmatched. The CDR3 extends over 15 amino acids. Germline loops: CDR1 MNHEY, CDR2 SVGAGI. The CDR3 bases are TGTGCCAGCAGTTACACGGACAGGGAATTCTATGGCTACACCTTC. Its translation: CASSYTDREFYGYTF.

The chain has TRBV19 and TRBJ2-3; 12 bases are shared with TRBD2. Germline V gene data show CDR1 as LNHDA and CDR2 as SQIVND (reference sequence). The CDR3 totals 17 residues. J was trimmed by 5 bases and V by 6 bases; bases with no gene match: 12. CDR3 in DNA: TGTGCCAGTAGCGGCGAGGCTAGCGGGAGGGGGGGAGATACGCAGTATTTT. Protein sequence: CASSGEASGRGGDTQYF. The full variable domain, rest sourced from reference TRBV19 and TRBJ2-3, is DGGITQSPKYLFRKEGQNVTLSCEQNLNHDAMYWYRQDPGQGLRLIYYSQIVNDFQKGDIAEGYSVSREKKESFPLTVTSAQKNPTAFYLCASSGEASGRGGDTQYFGPGTRLTVL.

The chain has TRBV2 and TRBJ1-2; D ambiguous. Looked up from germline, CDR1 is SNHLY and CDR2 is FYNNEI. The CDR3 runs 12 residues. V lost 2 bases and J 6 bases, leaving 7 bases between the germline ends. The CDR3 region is CASSELGDGYTF. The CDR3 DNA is TGTGCCAGCAGTGAACTAGGAGATGGCTACACCTTC.

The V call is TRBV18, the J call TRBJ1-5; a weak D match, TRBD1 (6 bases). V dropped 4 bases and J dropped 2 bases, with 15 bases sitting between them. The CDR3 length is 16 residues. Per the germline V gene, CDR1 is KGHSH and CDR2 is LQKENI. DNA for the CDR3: TGTGCCAGCTCACTTGGGGGGCCTTACCGCAATCAGCCCCAGCATTTT. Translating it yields CASSLGGPYRNQPQHF.

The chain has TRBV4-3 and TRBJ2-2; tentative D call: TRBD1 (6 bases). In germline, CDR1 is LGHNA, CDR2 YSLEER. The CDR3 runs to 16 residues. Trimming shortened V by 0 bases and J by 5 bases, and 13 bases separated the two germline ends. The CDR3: CASSQELTGPTGELFF. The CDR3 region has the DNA TGCGCCAGCAGCCAAGAACTTACAGGGCCGACCGGGGAGCTGTTTTTT.

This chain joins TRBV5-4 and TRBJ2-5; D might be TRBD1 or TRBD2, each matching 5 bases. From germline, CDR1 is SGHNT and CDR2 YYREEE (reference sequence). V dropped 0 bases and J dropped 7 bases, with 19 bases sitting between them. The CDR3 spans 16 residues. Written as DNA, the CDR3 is TGTGCCAGCAGCTTGGCGGGTGGGGGAGCCACGGGGACCCAGTACTTC. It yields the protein CASSLAGGGATGTQYF.

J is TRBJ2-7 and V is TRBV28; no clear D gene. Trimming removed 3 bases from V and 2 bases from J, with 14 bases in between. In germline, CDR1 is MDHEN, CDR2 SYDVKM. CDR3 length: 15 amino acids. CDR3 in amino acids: CASSFSAIPAYEQYF. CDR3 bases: TGTGCCAGCAGTTTCAGCGCTATTCCAGCCTACGAGCAGTACTTC.

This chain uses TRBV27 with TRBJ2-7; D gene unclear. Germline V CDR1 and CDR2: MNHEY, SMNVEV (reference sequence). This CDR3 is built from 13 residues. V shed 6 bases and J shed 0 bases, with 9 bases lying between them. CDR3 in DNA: TGTGCCAGCAGGCCTTTGGGCTCCTACGAGCAGTACTTC. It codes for CASRPLGSYEQYF.

CDR3 in amino acids: CASSMTGDTQYF. CDR3 nucleotides: TGTGCCAGCAGCATGACAGGGGACACGCAGTATTTT. This chain joins TRBV5-4 and TRBJ2-3; 8 nucleotides agree with TRBD1. Germline V gives CDR1 SGHNT, CDR2 YYREEE (reference sequence). This CDR3 contains 12 residues. V lost 4 bases and J lost 9; bases outside the gene matches: 4.

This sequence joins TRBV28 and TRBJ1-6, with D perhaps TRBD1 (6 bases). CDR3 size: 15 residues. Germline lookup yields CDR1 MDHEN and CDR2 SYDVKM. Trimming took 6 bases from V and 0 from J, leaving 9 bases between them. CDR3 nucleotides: TGTGCCAGCAGCCTGGGACACTCCTATAATTCACCCCTCCACTTT. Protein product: CASSLGHSYNSPLHF.

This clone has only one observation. CDR3 in DNA: TGTGCCAGTAGTACAACAGGGGGTAACATTCAGTACTTC. Its protein is CASSTTGGNIQYF. The gene calls are TRBV19 and TRBJ2-4, with 8 bases matching TRBD1. The CDR3 length is 13 residues. With 4 bases clipped from V and 7 bases from J, the junction kept 3 bases outside the gene matches. Germline-derived CDR1 and CDR2 are LNHDA and SQIVND (reference sequence).

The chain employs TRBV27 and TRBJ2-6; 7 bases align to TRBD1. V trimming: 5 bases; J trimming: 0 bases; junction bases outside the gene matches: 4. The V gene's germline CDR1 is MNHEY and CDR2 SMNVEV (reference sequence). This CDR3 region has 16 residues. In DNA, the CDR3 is TGTGCCAGCAGTATGACAGGGTTCTCTGGGGCCAACGTCCTGACTTTC. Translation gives CASSMTGFSGANVLTF.

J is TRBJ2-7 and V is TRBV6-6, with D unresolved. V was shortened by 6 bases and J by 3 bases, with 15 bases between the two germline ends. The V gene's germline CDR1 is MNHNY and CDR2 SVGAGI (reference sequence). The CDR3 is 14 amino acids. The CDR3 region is CASSRLPQFYEQYF. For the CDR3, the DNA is TGTGCCAGCAGCCGGCTACCTCAGTTCTACGAGCAGTACTTC.

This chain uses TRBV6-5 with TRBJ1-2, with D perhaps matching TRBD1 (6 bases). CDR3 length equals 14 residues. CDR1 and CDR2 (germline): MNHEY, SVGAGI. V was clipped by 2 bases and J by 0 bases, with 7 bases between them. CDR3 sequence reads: CASSYDRTNYGYTF. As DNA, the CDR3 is TGTGCCAGCAGTTACGACAGGACTAACTATGGCTACACCTTC.

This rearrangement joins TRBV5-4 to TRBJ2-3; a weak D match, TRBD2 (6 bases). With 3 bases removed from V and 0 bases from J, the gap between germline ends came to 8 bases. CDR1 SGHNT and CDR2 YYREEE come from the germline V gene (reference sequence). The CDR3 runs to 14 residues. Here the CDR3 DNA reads TGTGCCAGCAGCTCGGGACTGAGCACAGATACGCAGTATTTT. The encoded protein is CASSSGLSTDTQYF.

The CDR3 spells CATSRDLRKTRTYNEQFF. DNA of the CDR3: TGTGCCACCAGCAGAGATTTGAGGAAGACCAGAACCTACAATGAGCAGTTCTTC. V usage is TRBV15 and J usage is TRBJ2-1; D remains ambiguous. The CDR3 spans 18 residues. The germline V gene has CDR1 LNHNV and CDR2 YYDKDF (reference sequence). V was shortened by 0 bases and J by 2 bases, with 17 bases between the two germline ends.

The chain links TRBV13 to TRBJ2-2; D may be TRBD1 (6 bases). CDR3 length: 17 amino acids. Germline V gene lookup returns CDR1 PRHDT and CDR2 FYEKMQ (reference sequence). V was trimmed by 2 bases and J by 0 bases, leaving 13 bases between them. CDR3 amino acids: CASSLKGWGPNTGELFF. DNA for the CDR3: TGTGCCAGCAGCTTAAAGGGGTGGGGGCCGAACACCGGGGAGCTGTTTTTT.

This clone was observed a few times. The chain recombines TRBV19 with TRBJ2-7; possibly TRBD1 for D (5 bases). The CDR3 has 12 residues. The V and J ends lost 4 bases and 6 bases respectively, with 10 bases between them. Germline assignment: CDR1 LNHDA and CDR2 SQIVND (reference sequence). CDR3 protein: CASSSQGGEQYF. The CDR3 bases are TGTGCCAGTAGTAGCCAGGGTGGCGAGCAGTACTTC.

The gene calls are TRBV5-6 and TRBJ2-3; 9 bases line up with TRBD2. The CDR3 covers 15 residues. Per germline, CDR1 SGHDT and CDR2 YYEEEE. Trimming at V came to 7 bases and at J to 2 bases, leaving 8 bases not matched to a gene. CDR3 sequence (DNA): TGTGCCAGCTCCCGAGCGGGAGGTTACACAGATACGCAGTATTTT. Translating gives CASSRAGGYTDTQYF.

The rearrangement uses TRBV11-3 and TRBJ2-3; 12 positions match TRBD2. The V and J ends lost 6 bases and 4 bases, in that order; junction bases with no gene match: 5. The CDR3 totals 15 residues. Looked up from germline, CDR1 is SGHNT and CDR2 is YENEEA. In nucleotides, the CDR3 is TGTGCCAGCAGGCGACTAGCGGGAGTCCCAGATACGCAGTATTTT. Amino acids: CASRRLAGVPDTQYF.

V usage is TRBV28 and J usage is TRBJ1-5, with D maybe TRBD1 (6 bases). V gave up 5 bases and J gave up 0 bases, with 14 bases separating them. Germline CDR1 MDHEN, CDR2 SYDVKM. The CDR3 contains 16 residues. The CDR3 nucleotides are TGTGCCAGCAGTGGGGGCGTTCACTATAGCAATCAGCCCCAGCATTTT. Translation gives CASSGGVHYSNQPQHF.